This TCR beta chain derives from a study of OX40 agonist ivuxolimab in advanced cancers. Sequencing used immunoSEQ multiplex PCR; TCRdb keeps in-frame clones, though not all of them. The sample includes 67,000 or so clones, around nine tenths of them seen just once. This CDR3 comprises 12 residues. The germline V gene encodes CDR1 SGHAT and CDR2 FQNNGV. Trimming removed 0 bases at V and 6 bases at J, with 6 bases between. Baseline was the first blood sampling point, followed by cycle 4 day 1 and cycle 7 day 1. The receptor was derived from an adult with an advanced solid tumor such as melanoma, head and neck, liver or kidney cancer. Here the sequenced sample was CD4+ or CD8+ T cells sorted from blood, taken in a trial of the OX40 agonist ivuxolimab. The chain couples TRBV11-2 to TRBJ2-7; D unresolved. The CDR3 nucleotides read TGTGCCAGCAGCTTAGACAACGCCGAGCAGTACTTC. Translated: CASSLDNAEQYF.